The next 5 T cell receptor beta chains were all read from a single sample in a study of cytomegalovirus exposure and HLA in healthy donors. The study ran its PCR with 60 Vbeta and 13 Jbeta primers. Sequencing used immunoSEQ multiplex PCR; TCRdb keeps in-frame clones, though not all of them. The table has 100,000 to 150,000 clones, around 74% seen once. The sample comprised PBMCs. Receptors were obtained from a male donor in good health and CMV-seronegative.

V and J are TRBV7-6 and TRBJ2-3; 7 positions match TRBD2. CDR1 is SGHVS, CDR2 FNYEAQ, per germline. This CDR3 has 17 amino acids. J lost 3 bases, V lost 2 bases, and 11 bases had no gene match. The CDR3 spells CASSLMGGGSGTDTQYF. As DNA, the CDR3 is TGTGCCAGCAGCTTAATGGGTGGCGGGAGTGGGACAGATACGCAGTATTTT. The full variable domain, with the rest looked up from reference TRBV7-6 and TRBJ2-3, is GAGVSQSPRYKVTKRGQDVALRCDPISGHVSLYWYRQALGQGPEFLTYFNYEAQQDKSGLPNDRFSAERPEGSISTLTIQRTEQRDSAMYRCASSLMGGGSGTDTQYFGPGTRLTVL.

This clone was detected only a few times. This chain joins TRBV9 and TRBJ2-5; a possible D gene is TRBD1 (6 bases). Germline V gene sequence: CDR1 SGDLS, CDR2 YYNGEE. This CDR3 is built from 15 residues. V was clipped by 1 base and J by 2 bases, with 12 bases between them. This chain's CDR3 is CASSVSIGGQETQYF. The CDR3 coding sequence is TGTGCCAGCAGCGTAAGCATAGGGGGACAAGAGACCCAGTACTTC.

The gene calls are TRBV5-4 and TRBJ1-5; a weak D match, TRBD1 (5 bases). V was shortened by 2 bases and J by 2 bases, with 8 bases between the two germline ends. The germline CDR1 and CDR2 sequences are SGHNT and YYREEE (reference sequence). CDR3 length equals 14 residues. This chain's CDR3 is CASSFQGGNQPQHF. CDR3 DNA: TGTGCCAGCAGCTTTCAGGGCGGCAATCAGCCCCAGCATTTT.

V and J are TRBV9 and TRBJ2-3; D possibly corresponds to TRBD2 (6 bases). The CDR3 contains 16 residues. The V gene lost 0 bases and the J gene lost 0 bases, with 11 bases spanning the gap. Germline V CDR1 and CDR2: SGDLS, YYNGEE. This CDR3 reads CASSVGGSGSTDTQYF. CDR3 in DNA: TGTGCCAGCAGCGTAGGTGGCAGCGGGAGCACAGATACGCAGTATTTT.

The CDR3 here is CASSPRGNQETQYF. The CDR3 bases are TGTGCCAGCAGTCCCAGGGGCAACCAAGAGACCCAGTACTTC. The rearrangement links TRBV28 to TRBJ2-5; TRBD1 might be the D (6 bases). V lost 5 bases to trimming and J lost 0 bases, with 10 bases between them. The V gene's germline CDR1 is MDHEN and CDR2 SYDVKM. CDR3 length: 14 residues.